One and the same sample provided the 5 T cell receptor beta chains below, sequenced in a study of glioma-infiltrating T cells. Using RNA template, CDR3s of TCR alpha and beta were amplified with iRepertoire arm-PCR. Each CDR3 protein is one row after TCRdb ran MiXCR on the multiplex PCR reads. The sample shows approximately 110,000 distinct CDR3 sequences, roughly 23% of them seen only once. The specimen sequenced was glioma tissue, nonneoplastic brain tissue, or PBMCs (not recorded which). Receptors were obtained from a human donor with low-grade glioma or glioblastoma, undergoing nonglioma brain surgery, or in good health (not recorded which).

This clonotype has a single count. Germline and junction disagree at one end, which may indicate a read error. The CDR3 here is CRASPFGLAGGYHPAPPYF. In DNA form, the CDR3 reads TGCCGTGCTAGTCCTTTCGGACTAGCGGGCGGGTATCATCCCGCGCCCCCGTACTTC. The rearrangement uses TRBV20-1 and TRBJ2-5, with 11 bases lining up with TRBD2. CDR1 is DFQATT and CDR2 is SNEGSKA in the germline V gene (reference sequence). This CDR3 contains 19 residues.

V gene TRBV29-1 combines with J gene TRBJ2-1; D is possibly TRBD2 (6 bases). V was pared by 6 bases and J by 1 base, with 13 bases between. The CDR3 totals 14 residues. The germline CDR1 and CDR2 sequences are SQVTM and ANQGSEA. CDR3 nucleotides: TGCAGCGTGCAGGTACGGGAGTCCTACAATGAGCAGTTCTTC. Residues: CSVQVRESYNEQFF.

Worth noting for this clonotype: A read error may explain this, as a much larger clone is one base away. This chain links TRBV7-2 with TRBJ2-3, with D unclear. The germline gives CDR1 SGHTA, CDR2 FQGNSA. V lost 2 bases, J lost 5 bases, and 8 bases lay in between. The CDR3 loop spans 13 amino acids. CDR3 nucleotides: TGTGCCAGCAGCTTATTAACGGGAGATACGCAGTATTTT. Its protein is CASSLLTGDTQYF. Full variable domain (rest looked up from reference TRBV7-2 and TRBJ2-3): GAGVSQSPSNKVTEKGKDVELRCDPISGHTALYWYRQSLGQGLEFLIYFQGNSAPDKSGLPSDRFSAERTGGSVSTLTIQRTQQEDSAVYLCASSLLTGDTQYFGPGTRLTVL.

A note on this clonotype: The germline gene is not matched at one end of the junction; a read error may be the cause. V and J are TRBV12-3 or TRBV12-4 and TRBJ2-7, with TRBD1 matching 7 bases. The CDR3 is 14 amino acids. As DNA, the CDR3 is TGTGCCAGCAGTGTTCGTAACAGGGGAAGCAATCAGCACTTC. Its translation is CASSVRNRGSNQHF.

Remarks on this clonotype: A junction end diverges from the germline sequence, so it may reflect a read error. The V call is TRBV12-3 or TRBV12-4, the J call TRBJ2-1, with TRBD2 matching 10 bases. The CDR3 loop spans 15 amino acids. The CDR3: CASSLAGVGYNEQFF. CDR3 coding DNA: TGTGCCAGCAGTCTAGCGGGAGTGGGGTACAATGAGCAGTTCTTC.